This passage covers 6 T cell receptor beta chains from one sample sequenced in a study of T cell responses to AZD1222 COVID-19 vaccine. The data were produced by immunoSEQ multiplex PCR, yet TCRdb's version contains in-frame clones alone and is incomplete. The sample yields over 60,000 clones, 75% to 85% seen once. This sample comprised peripheral blood, obtained 28 days after the second AZD1222 dose. The origin of the receptors is an adult who received the AZD1222 COVID-19 vaccine.

The V gene is TRBV4-1, the J gene TRBJ2-3, with 7 bases aligning to TRBD2. V shed 4 bases, J shed 4 bases, and the junction held 14 bases outside the gene matches. From germline, CDR1 is MGHRA and CDR2 YSYEKL. The CDR3 spans 17 residues. The CDR3 DNA sequence: TGCGCCAGCAGCCTACTAGCGCCATACCTCCGCCCAGATACGCAGTATTTT. It specifies CASSLLAPYLRPDTQYF.

The rearrangement joins TRBV6-5 to TRBJ2-1; 11 nucleotides align to TRBD2. V trimming: 6 bases; J trimming: 8 bases; junction bases outside the gene matches: 9. Germline assignment: CDR1 MNHEY and CDR2 SVGAGI. There are 15 residues in the CDR3. Written as DNA, the CDR3 is TGTGCCAGCAGCCCGACTAGCGGGGTCTTAGATGAGCAGTTCTTC. Amino acids: CASSPTSGVLDEQFF.

This chain links TRBV5-1 with TRBJ2-2, with D hard to call. This CDR3 contains 12 residues. The ends were cut back, 5 bases at V and 6 bases at J, with 8 bases in the middle. Germline lookup yields CDR1 SGHRS and CDR2 YFSETQ. CDR3 loop: CASRWVAGELFF. The DNA for the CDR3 is TGCGCCAGCAGGTGGGTGGCCGGGGAGCTGTTTTTT. Looking up the rest from reference TRBV5-1 and TRBJ2-2 gives the full variable domain: KAGVTQTPRYLIKTRGQQVTLSCSPISGHRSVSWYQQTPGQGLQFLFEYFSETQRNKGNFPGRFSGRQFSNSRSEMNVSTLELGDSALYLCASRWVAGELFFGEGSRLTVL.

The chain carries TRBV27 and TRBJ2-1; D uncertain. The CDR3 consists of 15 residues. Germline V lookup: CDR1 MNHEY, CDR2 SMNVEV (reference sequence). With 2 bases removed from V and 6 bases from J, the gap between germline ends came to 14 bases. The CDR3 sequence is CASSLRPNFGNEQFF. CDR3 sequence (DNA): TGTGCCAGCAGTTTAAGGCCCAATTTCGGCAATGAGCAGTTCTTC.

This clone turned up a few times. This rearrangement joins TRBV7-9 to TRBJ2-1; 8 positions agree with TRBD1. This CDR3 is built from 11 residues. The germline CDR1 and CDR2 sequences are SEHNR and FQNEAQ (reference sequence). The CDR3, as DNA: TGTGCAGGACAGGGAAACAATGAGCAGTTCTTC. Translating it yields CAGQGNNEQFF.

This chain links TRBV5-4 with TRBJ2-5; D uncertain. CDR1 and CDR2 from the germline V gene are SGHNT and YYREEE (reference sequence). V shed 0 bases and J shed 2 bases, with 8 bases lying between them. This CDR3 has 14 residues. CDR3 sequence reads: CASSLGPDQETQYF. CDR3 DNA: TGTGCCAGCAGCTTGGGTCCAGATCAAGAGACCCAGTACTTC. Drawing the rest from reference TRBV5-4 and TRBJ2-5, the complete variable domain is ETGVTQSPTHLIKTRGQQVTLRCSSQSGHNTVSWYQQALGQGPQFIFQYYREEENGRGNFPPRFSGLQFPNYSSELNVNALELDDSALYLCASSLGPDQETQYFGPGTRLLVL.